This TCR beta chain emerged from a study of blood T cell repertoires in COVID-19. Assay: immunoSEQ multiplex PCR; the TCRdb copy retains only in-frame clones and omits some. This table has about 360,000 clones, around 86% appearing once. From germline, CDR1 is SGHRS and CDR2 YFSETQ. The CDR3 covers 14 residues. Trimming took off 3 bases at V and 7 bases at J, with 13 bases between the two ends. Sequencing was carried out using peripheral blood. This sequence joins TRBV5-1 and TRBJ2-2, with D perhaps matching TRBD2 (6 bases). The sequence came from a human donor in a cohort sampled during active COVID-19. The CDR3 DNA reads as TGCGCCAGCAGCTACGATATCGGGGGCGGGGAGCTGTTTTTT. Residues: CASSYDIGGGELFF.